These T cell receptor beta chains were read from a single sample in a study of T cell responses to AZD1222 COVID-19 vaccine. Only in-frame clones appear in the TCRdb table, and some are missing; sequencing was by immunoSEQ multiplex PCR. The sample holds about 140,000 clones; just under 95% are singletons and the top ten take roughly 1.3%. Source: peripheral blood, taken on day 0 of AZD1222 vaccination. Every receptor here comes from an adult in good health. The CDR3 runs from the conserved cysteine through the conserved F or W. A D gene is named only where the DNA matches it firmly. Size values are once, few and many counts, or a class for expanded clones, and some rows have none.

.,.,TRBJ2-1,TRBV27,TGTGCCAGCAGTTCCCCCGGGGGATATAACAATGAGCAGTTCTTC,CASSSPGGYNNEQFF
.,.,TRBJ1-2,TRBV30,TGTGCCTGGAGTTCCGGGACGTCGGATGGCTACACCTTC,CAWSSGTSDGYTF
.,.,TRBJ1-1,TRBV18,TGTGCCAGCTCACCCCTGGCGGGGGGCACTGAAGCTTTCTTT,CASSPLAGGTEAFF
.,.,TRBJ2-2,TRBV29-1,TGCAGCGCTAGTCATGGGTTACACACCGGGGAGCTGTTTTTT,CSASHGLHTGELFF
.,.,TRBJ1-1,TRBV7-9,TGTGCCAGCAGCCCCGTTTCGAACACTGAAGCTTTCTTT,CASSPVSNTEAFF
.,.,TRBJ1-5,TRBV2,TGTGCCAGCACTGGTGATAGCAATCAGCCCCAGCATTTT,CASTGDSNQPQHF
once,.,TRBJ1-4,TRBV30,TGTGCCGGGGAGGGGGGGCAAGCAACTAATGAAAAACTGTTTTTT,CAGEGGQATNEKLFF
once,.,TRBJ2-7,TRBV5-1,TGCGCCAGCAGCTTGGAAGCAAGCAGGAGTTGGGACTACGAGCAGTACTTC,CASSLEASRSWDYEQYF
.,.,TRBJ1-3,TRBV2,TGTGCCAGCAGTGGAGGGAACGACGGGAACACCATATATTTT,CASSGGNDGNTIYF
.,TRBD2,TRBJ2-7,TRBV14,TGTGCCAGCAGCCAAGACTTTTTTGCCGGGACTAGCGGGAGGGCCAACGAGCAGTACTTC,CASSQDFFAGTSGRANEQYF
.,TRBD1,TRBJ2-5,TRBV18,TGTGCCAGCTCGCACGACAGGGCCCCAGAGACCCAGTACTTC,CASSHDRAPETQYF
once,.,TRBJ2-2,TRBV30,TGTGCCTGGGTGGGGCACACCGGGGAGCTGTTTTTT,CAWVGHTGELFF
once,TRBD2,TRBJ2-3,TRBV5-1,TGCGCCAGCAGCCCCGAACTAGCGGGGAGTGGTACAGATACGCAGTATTTT,CASSPELAGSGTDTQYF